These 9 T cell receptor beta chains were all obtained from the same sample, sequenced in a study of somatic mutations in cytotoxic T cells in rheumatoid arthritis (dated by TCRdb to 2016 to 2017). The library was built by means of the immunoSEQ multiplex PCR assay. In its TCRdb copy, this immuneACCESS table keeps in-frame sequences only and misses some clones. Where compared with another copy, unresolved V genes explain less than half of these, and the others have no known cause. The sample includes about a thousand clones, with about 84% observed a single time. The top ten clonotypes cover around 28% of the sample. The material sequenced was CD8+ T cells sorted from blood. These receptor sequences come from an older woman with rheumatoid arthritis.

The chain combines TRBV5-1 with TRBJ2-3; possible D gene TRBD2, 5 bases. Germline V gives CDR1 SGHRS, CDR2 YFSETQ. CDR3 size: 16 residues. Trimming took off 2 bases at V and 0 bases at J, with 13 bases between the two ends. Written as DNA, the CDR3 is TGCGCCAGCAGCTTATATCCCAGCGGTAGCACAGATACGCAGTATTTT. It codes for CASSLYPSGSTDTQYF.

Here the CDR3 DNA reads TGTGCCAGCAGCTTGGGGACAGGGGGTGGAAACACCATATATTTT. Translation: CASSLGTGGGNTIYF. The chain recombines TRBV7-9 with TRBJ1-3, with 11 bases that match TRBD1. CDR3 size: 15 residues. Germline CDR1 and CDR2: SEHNR and FQNEAQ (reference sequence). The V gene end was trimmed by 3 bases and the J gene end by 3 bases; junction bases not matched to a gene: 1.

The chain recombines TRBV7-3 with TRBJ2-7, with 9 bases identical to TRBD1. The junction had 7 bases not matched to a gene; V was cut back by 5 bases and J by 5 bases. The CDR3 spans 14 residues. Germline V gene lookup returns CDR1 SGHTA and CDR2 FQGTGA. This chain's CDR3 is CASSPSGTGNEQYF. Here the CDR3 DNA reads TGTGCCAGCAGCCCTTCCGGGACAGGGAACGAGCAGTACTTC.

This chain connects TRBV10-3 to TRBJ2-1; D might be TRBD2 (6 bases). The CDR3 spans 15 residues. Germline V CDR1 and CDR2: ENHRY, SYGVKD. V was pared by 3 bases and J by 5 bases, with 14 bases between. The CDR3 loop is CAISDRLALNNEQFF. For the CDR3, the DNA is TGTGCCATCAGTGATCGGCTAGCGTTAAACAATGAGCAGTTCTTC.

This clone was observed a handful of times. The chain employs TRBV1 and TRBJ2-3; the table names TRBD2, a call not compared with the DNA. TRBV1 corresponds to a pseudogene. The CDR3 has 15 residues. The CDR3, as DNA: TGCACCAGCAGCCAAGCTAGCGGGGGGCCCGATACGCAGTATTTT. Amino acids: CTSSQASGGPDTQYF.

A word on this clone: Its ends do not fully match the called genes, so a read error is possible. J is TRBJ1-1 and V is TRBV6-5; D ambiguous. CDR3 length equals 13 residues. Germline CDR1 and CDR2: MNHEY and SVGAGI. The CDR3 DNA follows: TGTGCCAGCAGCTACACGGTCGGGCCAGCGGCTCTCTTT. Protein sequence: CASSYTVGPAALF.

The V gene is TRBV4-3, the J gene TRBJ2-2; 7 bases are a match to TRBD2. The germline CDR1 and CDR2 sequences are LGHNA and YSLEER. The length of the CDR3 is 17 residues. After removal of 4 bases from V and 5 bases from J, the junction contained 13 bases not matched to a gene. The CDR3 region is CASSLLSGRASTGELFF. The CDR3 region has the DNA TGCGCCAGCAGCCTCCTATCGGGGAGGGCCTCGACCGGGGAGCTGTTTTTT.

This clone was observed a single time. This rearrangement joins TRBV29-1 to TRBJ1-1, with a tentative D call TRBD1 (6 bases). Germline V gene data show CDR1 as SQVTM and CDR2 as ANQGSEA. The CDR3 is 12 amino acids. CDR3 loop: CRIGGLKSEAFF. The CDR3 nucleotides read TGCAGAATCGGGGGGCTGAAATCTGAAGCTTTCTTT.

CDR3 bases: TGCGCCAGCAGCCAACACAGGGGGCGGTTCGAGCAGTACTTC. Amino acids: CASSQHRGRFEQYF. The chain carries TRBV4-1 and TRBJ2-7, with 9 bases identical to TRBD1. CDR1 is MGHRA, CDR2 YSYEKL, per germline. Trimming removed 2 bases from V and 6 bases from J; junction bases left unmatched: 5. The CDR3 consists of 14 residues.